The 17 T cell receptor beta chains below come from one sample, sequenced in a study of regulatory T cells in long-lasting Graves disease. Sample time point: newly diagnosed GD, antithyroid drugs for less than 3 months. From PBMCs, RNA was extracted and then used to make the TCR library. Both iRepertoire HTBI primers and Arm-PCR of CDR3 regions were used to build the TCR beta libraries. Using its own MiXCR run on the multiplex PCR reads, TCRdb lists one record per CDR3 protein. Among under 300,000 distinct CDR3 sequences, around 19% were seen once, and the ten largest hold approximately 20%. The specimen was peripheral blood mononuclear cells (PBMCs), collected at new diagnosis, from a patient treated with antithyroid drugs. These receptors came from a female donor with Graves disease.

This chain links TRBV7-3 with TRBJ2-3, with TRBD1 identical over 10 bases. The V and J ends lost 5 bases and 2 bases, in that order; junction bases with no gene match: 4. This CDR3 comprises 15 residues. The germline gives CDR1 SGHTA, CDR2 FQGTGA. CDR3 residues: CASSTTGGDTDTQYF. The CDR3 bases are TGTGCCAGCAGCACGACAGGGGGCGACACAGATACGCAGTATTTT.

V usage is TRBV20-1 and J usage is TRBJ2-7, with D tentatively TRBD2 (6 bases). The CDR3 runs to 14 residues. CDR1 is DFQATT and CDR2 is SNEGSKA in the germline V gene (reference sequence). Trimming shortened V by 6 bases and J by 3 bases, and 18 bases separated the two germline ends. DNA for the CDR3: TGCAGTGCATCACGAACGGGAGCTAACTACGAGCAGTACTTC. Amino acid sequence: CSASRTGANYEQYF.

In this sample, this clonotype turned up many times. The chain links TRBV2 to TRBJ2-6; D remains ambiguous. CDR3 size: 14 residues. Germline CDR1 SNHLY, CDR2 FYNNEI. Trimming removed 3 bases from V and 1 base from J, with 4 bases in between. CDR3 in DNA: TGTGCCAGCAGTGATGGATCTGGGGCCAACGTCCTGACTTTC. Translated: CASSDGSGANVLTF.

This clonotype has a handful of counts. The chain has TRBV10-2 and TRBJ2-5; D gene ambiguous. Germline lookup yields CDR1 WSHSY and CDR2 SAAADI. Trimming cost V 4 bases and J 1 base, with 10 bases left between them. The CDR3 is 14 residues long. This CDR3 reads CASSVIGAQETQYF. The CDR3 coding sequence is TGCGCCAGCAGTGTAATCGGAGCCCAAGAGACCCAGTACTTC.

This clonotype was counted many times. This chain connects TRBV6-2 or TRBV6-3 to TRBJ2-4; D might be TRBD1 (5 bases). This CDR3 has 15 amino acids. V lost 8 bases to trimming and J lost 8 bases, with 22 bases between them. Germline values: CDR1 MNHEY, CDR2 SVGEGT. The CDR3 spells CASGNQGIREDIQYF. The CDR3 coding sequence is TGTGCCAGCGGGAATCAGGGAATACGAGAGGACATTCAGTACTTC.

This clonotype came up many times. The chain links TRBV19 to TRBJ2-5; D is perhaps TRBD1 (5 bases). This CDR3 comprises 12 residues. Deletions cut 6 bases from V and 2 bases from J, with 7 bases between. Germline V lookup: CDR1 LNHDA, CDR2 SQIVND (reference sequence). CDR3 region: CASRAGQETQYF. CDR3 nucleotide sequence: TGTGCCAGTAGGGCAGGGCAAGAGACCCAGTACTTC.

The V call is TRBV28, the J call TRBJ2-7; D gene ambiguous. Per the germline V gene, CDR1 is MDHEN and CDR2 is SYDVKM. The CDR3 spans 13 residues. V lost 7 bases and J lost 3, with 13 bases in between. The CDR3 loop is CASTLAISYEQYF. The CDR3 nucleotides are TGTGCCAGCACGCTTGCCATAAGCTACGAGCAGTACTTC.

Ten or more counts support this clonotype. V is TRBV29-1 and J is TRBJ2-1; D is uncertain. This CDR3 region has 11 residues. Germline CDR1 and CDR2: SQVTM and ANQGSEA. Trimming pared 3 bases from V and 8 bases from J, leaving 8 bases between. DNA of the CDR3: TGCAGCGTTGATGGCGTATATGAGCAGTTCTTC. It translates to CSVDGVYEQFF.

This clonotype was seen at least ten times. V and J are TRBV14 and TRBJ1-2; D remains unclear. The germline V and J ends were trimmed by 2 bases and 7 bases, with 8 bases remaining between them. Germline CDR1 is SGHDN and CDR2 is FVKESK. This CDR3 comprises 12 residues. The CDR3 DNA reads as TGTGCCAGCAGCCAACGAACATTTGGCTACACCTTC. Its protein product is CASSQRTFGYTF.

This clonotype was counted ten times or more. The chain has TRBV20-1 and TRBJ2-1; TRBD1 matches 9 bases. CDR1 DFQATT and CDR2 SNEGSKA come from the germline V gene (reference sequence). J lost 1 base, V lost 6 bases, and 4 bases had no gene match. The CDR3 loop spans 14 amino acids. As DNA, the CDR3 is TGCAGTGCGACCGACAGGGGGTCCTACAATGAGCAGTTCTTC. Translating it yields CSATDRGSYNEQFF.

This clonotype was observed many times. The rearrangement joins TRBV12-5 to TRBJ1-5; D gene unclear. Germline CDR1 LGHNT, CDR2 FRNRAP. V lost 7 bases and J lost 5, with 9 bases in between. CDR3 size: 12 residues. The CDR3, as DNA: TGTGCTAGTGCCCCGACCGATCAGCCCCAGCATTTT. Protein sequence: CASAPTDQPQHF.

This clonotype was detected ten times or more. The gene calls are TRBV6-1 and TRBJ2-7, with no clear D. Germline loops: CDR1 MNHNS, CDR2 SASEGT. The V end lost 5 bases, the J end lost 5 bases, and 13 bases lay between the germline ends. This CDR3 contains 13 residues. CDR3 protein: CASSIPGFNEQYF. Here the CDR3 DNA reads TGTGCCAGCAGTATTCCCGGGTTCAACGAGCAGTACTTC.

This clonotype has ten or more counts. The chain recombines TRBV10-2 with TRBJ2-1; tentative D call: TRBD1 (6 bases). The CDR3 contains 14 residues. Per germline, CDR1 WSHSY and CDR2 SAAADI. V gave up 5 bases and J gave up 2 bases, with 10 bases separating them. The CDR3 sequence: CASSNTGTYNEQFF. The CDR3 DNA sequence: TGCGCCAGCAGTAACACAGGGACCTACAATGAGCAGTTCTTC.

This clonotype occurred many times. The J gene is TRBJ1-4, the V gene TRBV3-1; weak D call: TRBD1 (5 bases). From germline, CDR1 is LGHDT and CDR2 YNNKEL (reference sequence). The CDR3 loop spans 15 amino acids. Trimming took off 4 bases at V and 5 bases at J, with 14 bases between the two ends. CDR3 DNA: TGTGCCAGCAGCCGAGCCGGGACTTCAAATGAAAAACTGTTTTTT. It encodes CASSRAGTSNEKLFF.

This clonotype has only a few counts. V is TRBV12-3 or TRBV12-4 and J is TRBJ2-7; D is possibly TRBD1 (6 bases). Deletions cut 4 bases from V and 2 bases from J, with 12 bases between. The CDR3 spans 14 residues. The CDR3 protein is CASSSRTETYEQYF. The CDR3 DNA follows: TGTGCCAGCAGTTCGAGGACAGAGACCTACGAGCAGTACTTC.

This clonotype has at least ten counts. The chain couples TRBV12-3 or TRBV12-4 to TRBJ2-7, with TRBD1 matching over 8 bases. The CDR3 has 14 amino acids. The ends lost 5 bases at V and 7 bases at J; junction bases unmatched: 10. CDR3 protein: CASSPRDRTKEQYF. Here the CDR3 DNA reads TGTGCCAGCAGTCCCCGGGACAGGACGAAAGAGCAGTACTTC.

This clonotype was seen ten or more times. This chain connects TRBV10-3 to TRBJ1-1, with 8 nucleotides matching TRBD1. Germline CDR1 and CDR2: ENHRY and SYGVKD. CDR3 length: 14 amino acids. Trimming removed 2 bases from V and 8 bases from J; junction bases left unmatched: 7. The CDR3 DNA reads TGTGCCATCAGTGAGCCCGGACAGGGCTTAGAAGCTTTCTTT. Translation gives CAISEPGQGLEAFF.